The 24 T cell receptor beta chains reported below all come from one sample, sequenced in a study of blood T cells in healthy people across ages. Next came a second PCR, run for about 6 to 12 cycles, which used a sample-barcoded 5' primer along with a J-beta primer mix. MiXCR, run by TCRdb on the 5' RACE reads, gives a single entry per CDR3 protein. The repertoire holds 1.5 million to 2 million distinct CDR3 sequences, with around 50% as singletons. The sequencing input was blood. The receptor set was obtained from a woman between 40 and 55 years old in good health.

The gene calls are TRBV7-2 and TRBJ2-3; D perhaps matches TRBD2 (5 bases). The germline V and J ends were trimmed by 3 bases and 4 bases, with 11 bases remaining between them. The CDR3 covers 14 residues. Germline V gene sequence: CDR1 SGHTA, CDR2 FQGNSA. The CDR3 bases are TGTGCCAGCAGCTTCGGACTCGACCCAGATACGCAGTATTTT. As protein: CASSFGLDPDTQYF.

This clonotype was picked up a small number of times. The rearrangement links TRBV5-1 to TRBJ2-1, with 8 positions matching TRBD2. With V trimmed by 6 bases and J by 4 bases, 9 bases remained unmatched. The CDR3 has 15 residues. Germline loops: CDR1 SGHRS, CDR2 YFSETQ. CDR3 amino acids: CASTRAGEPYNEQFF. CDR3 in DNA: TGCGCCAGCACCCGAGCGGGGGAGCCATACAATGAGCAGTTCTTC. The full variable domain, rest sourced from reference TRBV5-1 and TRBJ2-1, is KAGVTQTPRYLIKTRGQQVTLSCSPISGHRSVSWYQQTPGQGLQFLFEYFSETQRNKGNFPGRFSGRQFSNSRSEMNVSTLELGDSALYLCASTRAGEPYNEQFFGPGTRLTVL.

This clonotype occurred a few times. The V gene is TRBV4-3, the J gene TRBJ1-6; no reliable D call. Trimming removed 0 bases at V and 0 bases at J, with 12 bases between. The CDR3 is 18 residues long. CDR1 is LGHNA and CDR2 is YSLEER in the germline V gene. For the CDR3, the DNA is TGCGCCAGCAGCCAAGATATCATGTCCAGCTCCTATAATTCACCCCTCCACTTT. Translating gives CASSQDIMSSSYNSPLHF.

The chain links TRBV6-2 or TRBV6-3 to TRBJ2-7, with 8 positions matching TRBD2. The DNA end is a closer match to TRBJ2-5, so the J assignment may be wrong. Germline V lookup: CDR1 MNHEY, CDR2 SVGEGT. The CDR3 length is 16 residues. The CDR3 nucleotides read TGTGCCAGCAGTCCCCTGGGGAGCGGGGGTCAAGAGACCCAGTACTTC. This gives the protein CASSPLGSGGQETQYF.

This clonotype was observed once. The genes are TRBV6-6 and TRBJ1-5; TRBD1 aligns across 8 bases. Germline CDR1 MNHNY, CDR2 SVGAGI (reference sequence). The CDR3 consists of 15 residues. V trimming: 8 bases; J trimming: 4 bases; junction bases outside the gene matches: 10. This chain's CDR3 is CASGTGDIGNQPQHF. DNA for the CDR3: TGTGCCAGCGGGACAGGAGATATCGGGAATCAGCCCCAGCATTTT.

This chain joins TRBV7-2 and TRBJ2-4; the D gene is possibly TRBD2 (6 bases). With 11 bases removed from V and 0 bases from J, the gap between germline ends came to 14 bases. The V gene's germline CDR1 is SGHTA and CDR2 FQGNSA. This CDR3 spans 14 amino acids. As DNA, the CDR3 is TGTGCCTCAGCCACCGGGGGAGCCAAAAACATTCAGTACTTC. As protein: CASATGGAKNIQYF.

This clonotype showed up just a few times. This chain links TRBV28 with TRBJ2-2; D is uncertain. The CDR3 is 12 amino acids. Germline V gene sequence: CDR1 MDHEN, CDR2 SYDVKM. V was pared by 3 bases and J by 7 bases, with 6 bases between. This chain's CDR3 is CASSLSSGELFF. The CDR3 DNA reads as TGTGCCAGCAGTTTGAGCAGCGGGGAGCTGTTTTTT.

V gene TRBV2 combines with J gene TRBJ2-5; D is undetermined. Matching the DNA end better, TRBJ2-7 makes the J call doubtful. The CDR3 consists of 11 residues. Germline V gene data show CDR1 as SNHLY and CDR2 as FYNNEI. The CDR3 sequence: CASHSSPEQYF. In nucleotides, the CDR3 is TGTGCCAGCCATTCCAGTCCCGAGCAGTACTTC.

The gene calls are TRBV24-1 and TRBJ2-6; no firm D call. The V end lost 4 bases, the J end lost 0 bases, and 12 bases lay between the germline ends. Germline-derived CDR1 and CDR2 are KGHDR and SFDVKD. CDR3 size: 17 residues. CDR3 DNA sequence: TGTGCCACCAGTGACCCCGGCAGCCTCTCTGGGGCCAACGTCCTGACTTTC. It encodes CATSDPGSLSGANVLTF.

To note about this clonotype: A read error may explain this, as a much larger clone is one base away. The chain has TRBV3-1 and TRBJ2-1; D perhaps matches TRBD1 (6 bases). Trimming removed 4 bases from V and 10 bases from J, with 11 bases in between. The germline CDR1 and CDR2 sequences are LGHDT and YNNKEL (reference sequence). The CDR3 extends over 12 amino acids. Here the CDR3 reads CASSRTAAEQFF. CDR3 bases: TGTGCCAGCAGCCGGACAGCGGCAGAGCAGTTCTTC.

In this sample, this clonotype turned up once. The V and J genes are TRBV10-3 and TRBJ1-2; tentatively, D is TRBD1 (5 bases). The germline V gene encodes CDR1 ENHRY and CDR2 SYGVKD. The V gene lost 2 bases and the J gene lost 8 bases, with 9 bases spanning the gap. The CDR3 contains 12 residues. This CDR3 is CAISEPGKGYTF. The CDR3 nucleotides are TGTGCCATCAGTGAGCCAGGGAAAGGCTACACCTTC.

V is TRBV9 and J is TRBJ2-1; a possible D gene is TRBD1 (5 bases). Trimming shortened V by 3 bases and J by 8 bases, and 9 bases separated the two germline ends. This CDR3 region has 12 residues. Germline V gives CDR1 SGDLS, CDR2 YYNGEE. The CDR3 region has the DNA TGTGCCAGCAGCGAGGGGCCCCATGAGCAGTTCTTC. It translates to CASSEGPHEQFF.

This chain uses TRBV7-9 with TRBJ1-4, with D possibly being TRBD1 (5 bases). V was cut by 4 bases and J by 4 bases, with 13 bases left in between. The CDR3 runs 15 residues. Per germline, CDR1 SEHNR and CDR2 FQNEAQ (reference sequence). CDR3 loop: CASSSSDIVNEKLFF. CDR3 sequence (DNA): TGTGCCAGCAGCTCCTCGGACATAGTTAATGAAAAACTGTTTTTT.

Points on this clonotype: A clone one base away is much larger, so this may be a read error. This chain links TRBV29-1 with TRBJ2-4; TRBD1 might be the D (6 bases). CDR1 and CDR2 (germline): SQVTM, ANQGSEA. The V and J ends lost 7 bases and 5 bases respectively, with 15 bases between them. The CDR3 length is 13 residues. The DNA for the CDR3 is TGCAGCGCCCCACCAAGACAGGAAAACATTCAGTACTTC. As protein: CSAPPRQENIQYF.

The chain uses TRBV9 and TRBJ1-6; 9 bases map to TRBD1. Per the germline V gene, CDR1 is SGDLS and CDR2 is YYNGEE. The V and J ends lost 3 bases and 9 bases, in that order; junction bases with no gene match: 7. This CDR3 has 15 amino acids. Here the CDR3 DNA reads TGTGCCAGCAGCGCCACCGGACAGGGGAGTTCACCCCTCCACTTT. It yields the protein CASSATGQGSSPLHF.

This sequence joins TRBV4-2 and TRBJ2-5; a possible D gene is TRBD2 (5 bases). Per germline, CDR1 LGHNA and CDR2 YNFKEQ. CDR3 size: 16 residues. Trimming cost V 0 bases and J 11 bases, with 22 bases left between them. Written as DNA, the CDR3 is TGTGCCAGCAGCCAAGATTGGTTCGGGGTTTACAATGAGCAGTACTTC. Amino acids: CASSQDWFGVYNEQYF.

This chain connects TRBV5-5 to TRBJ1-5, with D possibly TRBD1 on 5 matching bases. The germline V gene has CDR1 SGHKS and CDR2 YYEKEE (reference sequence). V lost 0 bases and J lost 3, with 7 bases in between. This CDR3 is 14 amino acids long. The CDR3 DNA follows: TGTGCCAGCAGCTTGGGACAGCACAATCAGCCCCAGCATTTT. Its translation: CASSLGQHNQPQHF.

CDR3 nucleotide sequence: TGTGCCAGCAGCGTAGGCATGCGGGAGCAGTTCTTC. Protein sequence: CASSVGMREQFF. The chain recombines TRBV9 with TRBJ2-1; no clear D. V lost 0 bases to trimming and J lost 10 bases, with 8 bases between them. CDR1 and CDR2 (germline): SGDLS, YYNGEE. The CDR3 contains 12 residues.

This clonotype turned up a few times. The chain is built from TRBV24-1 and TRBJ2-1, with TRBD2 matching 10 bases. V gave up 3 bases and J gave up 8 bases; unmatched junction bases: 6. This CDR3 spans 15 amino acids. Germline V CDR1 and CDR2: KGHDR, SFDVKD. For the CDR3, the DNA is TGTGCCACCAGTGATACTAGCGGGGCAATGCATGAGCAGTTCTTC. This codes for CATSDTSGAMHEQFF.

Only a few counts were recorded for this clonotype. This chain joins TRBV11-2 and TRBJ2-5, with D maybe TRBD1 (6 bases). The closer fit of TRBJ2-7 to the DNA end suggests the J call may be wrong. This CDR3 comprises 14 residues. Germline CDR1 and CDR2: SGHAT and FQNNGV. The CDR3 nucleotides are TGTGCCAGCAGCCCGGGACAAGGGATCGACGAGCAGTACTTC. Translated: CASSPGQGIDEQYF.

The CDR3, as DNA: TGTGCCAGTAGTATAGATCGGACCGGACAAGAGACCCAGTACTTC. It specifies CASSIDRTGQETQYF. J is TRBJ2-5 and V is TRBV19; D is uncertain. The ends were cut back, 0 bases at V and 2 bases at J, with 10 bases in the middle. Germline V gene data show CDR1 as LNHDA and CDR2 as SQIVND (reference sequence). This CDR3 comprises 15 residues.

Only a few counts were recorded for this clonotype. The chain links TRBV18 to TRBJ2-1; D uncertain. V was shortened by 9 bases and J by 0 bases, with 12 bases between the two germline ends. The CDR3 extends over 14 amino acids. The germline V gene has CDR1 KGHSH and CDR2 LQKENI. In DNA form, the CDR3 reads TGTGCCAGTTGCACACCGAGCTCCTACAATGAGCAGTTCTTC. Amino acid sequence: CASCTPSSYNEQFF. Full variable domain (remainder filled in from reference TRBV18 and TRBJ2-1): NAGVMQNPRHLVRRRGQEARLRCSPMKGHSHVYWYRQLPEEGLKFMVYLQKENIIDESGMPKERFSAEFPKEGPSILRIQQVVRGDSAAYFCASCTPSSYNEQFFGPGTRLTVL.

This clonotype was seen only a few times. The chain couples TRBV29-1 to TRBJ2-7; no definite D call. Germline V gene data show CDR1 as SQVTM and CDR2 as ANQGSEA. The CDR3 loop spans 11 amino acids. The germline V and J ends were trimmed by 4 bases and 2 bases, with 6 bases remaining between them. The CDR3, as DNA: TGCAGCGTTGGTGCAGCCTACGAGCAGTACTTC. As protein: CSVGAAYEQYF.

The chain links TRBV20-1 to TRBJ2-4; 11 bases line up with TRBD2. Germline CDR1 reads DFQATT; CDR2 reads SNEGSKA (reference sequence). Germline trimming cut 1 base from V and 5 bases from J; bases unmatched to any gene: 1. The CDR3 extends over 14 amino acids. In DNA form, the CDR3 reads TGCAGTGCTAGAGTAGCGGGGGGGCAAAACATTCAGTACTTC. Translation: CSARVAGGQNIQYF.